Following are 12 T cell receptor beta chains from one sample sequenced in a study of a mutant IDH1 vaccine in newly diagnosed glioma. Only in-frame clones appear in the TCRdb table, and some are missing; sequencing was by immunoSEQ multiplex PCR. Here the sample spans around 70,000 clones, roughly 80% being singletons. Time point described: week 35, safety follow-up. Doses comprised 300 ug of mutant IDH1 20-mer peptide each, plus topical imiquimod. These receptors have no known antigen. The sample in question was PBMCs, obtained from a glioma patient whose treatment included an IDH1 peptide vaccine. The receptors derive from a man between 18 and 35 years old with glioma.

This rearrangement joins TRBV18 to TRBJ2-5; D is unclear. CDR3 length: 15 amino acids. Germline V gene lookup returns CDR1 KGHSH and CDR2 LQKENI. V gave up 2 bases and J gave up 11 bases, with 21 bases separating them. This CDR3 reads CASSPGKGTPGEQYF. For the CDR3, the DNA is TGTGCCAGCTCACCAGGGAAGGGCACCCCTGGTGAGCAGTACTTC.

This chain uses TRBV27 with TRBJ1-5; no definite D call. Germline V CDR1 and CDR2: MNHEY, SMNVEV (reference sequence). Trimming pared 6 bases from V and 0 bases from J, leaving 15 bases between. CDR3 length equals 16 residues. Here the CDR3 DNA reads TGTGCCAGCAGGGGTGGGGTCTGGCATAGCAATCAGCCCCAGCATTTT. Protein sequence: CASRGGVWHSNQPQHF.

The chain combines TRBV4-1 with TRBJ1-2, with TRBD1 matching 7 bases. This CDR3 has 17 amino acids. Germline CDR1 reads MGHRA; CDR2 reads YSYEKL. The junction had 13 bases not matched to a gene; V was cut back by 0 bases and J by 6 bases. The CDR3: CASSQDRSLTGSDGYTF. CDR3 bases: TGCGCCAGCAGCCAAGATAGGAGTTTGACAGGGTCGGATGGCTACACCTTC.

The gene calls are TRBV11-2 and TRBJ1-2; tentatively, D is TRBD1 (6 bases). In germline, CDR1 is SGHAT, CDR2 FQNNGV. The CDR3 is 15 amino acids. The ends were cut back, 0 bases at V and 7 bases at J, with 15 bases in the middle. The CDR3, as DNA: TGTGCCAGCAGCTTAGAGGCGGGGGCGAGAGGTGGCTACACCTTC. Encoded protein: CASSLEAGARGGYTF.

Only a few counts were recorded for this clone. The chain employs TRBV19 and TRBJ1-1; no clear D gene. The V gene's germline CDR1 is LNHDA and CDR2 SQIVND (reference sequence). The CDR3 contains 13 residues. Trimming removed 2 bases from V and 1 base from J, with 5 bases in between. This CDR3 is CASSINANTEAFF. For the CDR3, the DNA is TGTGCCAGTAGTATAAATGCGAACACTGAAGCTTTCTTT. Full variable domain (missing parts from reference TRBV19 and TRBJ1-1): DGGITQSPKYLFRKEGQNVTLSCEQNLNHDAMYWYRQDPGQGLRLIYYSQIVNDFQKGDIAEGYSVSREKKESFPLTVTSAQKNPTAFYLCASSINANTEAFFGQGTRLTVV.

In the case of this clone: One junction end disagrees with the germline gene, perhaps due to a read error. The V call is TRBV9, the J call TRBJ2-3; 8 nucleotides agree with TRBD1. Per germline, CDR1 SGDLS and CDR2 YYNGEE. The length of the CDR3 is 13 residues. The DNA of the CDR3 is TGTGCTAGCAGCGCACAGGGGGGAGGTACGCAGTATTTT. Translating gives CASSAQGGGTQYF. Full variable domain (outside the CDR3, taken from reference TRBV9 and TRBJ2-3): DSGVTQTPKHLITATGQRVTLRCSPRSGDLSVYWYQQSLDQGLQFLIQYYNGEERAKGNILERFSAQQFPDLHSELNLSSLELGDSALYFCASSAQGGGTQYFGPGTRLTVL.

The chain recombines TRBV9 with TRBJ1-2; perhaps TRBD1 as D (5 bases). Trimming took off 3 bases at V and 12 bases at J, with 9 bases between the two ends. Germline CDR1 is SGDLS and CDR2 is YYNGEE. This CDR3 is built from 10 residues. CDR3 loop: CASSGDLHTF. CDR3 nucleotides: TGTGCCAGCAGCGGGGACCTCCACACCTTC.

This clone appeared a few times. The J gene is TRBJ2-2, the V gene TRBV7-9, with a weak D call TRBD1 (6 bases). Germline V gene sequence: CDR1 SEHNR, CDR2 FQNEAQ (reference sequence). The CDR3 is 17 amino acids. V was trimmed by 3 bases and J by 0 bases, leaving 14 bases between them. CDR3 in amino acids: CASSFPRTVPNTGELFF. The CDR3, as DNA: TGTGCCAGCAGCTTTCCCCGGACAGTACCGAACACCGGGGAGCTGTTTTTT.

The rearrangement joins TRBV6-1 to TRBJ2-2, with 10 bases identical to TRBD1. V trimming: 6 bases; J trimming: 4 bases; junction bases outside the gene matches: 2. This CDR3 has 14 amino acids. Germline CDR1 MNHNS, CDR2 SASEGT. The CDR3 reads CASRRDRGTGELFF. The CDR3 DNA reads as TGTGCCAGCAGGAGGGACAGGGGCACCGGGGAGCTGTTTTTT.

The CDR3 DNA sequence: TGTGCCAGCAGCCTGGGAGGGAACTATGGCTACACCTTC. Encoded protein: CASSLGGNYGYTF. The V call is TRBV7-2, the J call TRBJ1-2, with D uncertain. The V and J ends lost 5 bases and 2 bases respectively, with 9 bases between them. Germline lookup yields CDR1 SGHTA and CDR2 FQGNSA. The CDR3 contains 13 residues.

The chain uses TRBV27 and TRBJ2-5; 7 nucleotides line up with TRBD1. This CDR3 has 19 amino acids. Germline lookup yields CDR1 MNHEY and CDR2 SMNVEV (reference sequence). Trimming took 3 bases from V and 1 from J; bases not matched to a gene: 17. The chain's CDR3 is CASSLRQGGGLGAQETQYF. The CDR3 coding sequence is TGTGCCAGCAGTTTGCGACAGGGTGGGGGATTGGGGGCCCAAGAGACCCAGTACTTC.

This clone was counted only a few times. The chain carries TRBV29-1 and TRBJ1-2, with TRBD1 matching 7 bases. The junction had 7 bases not matched to a gene; V was cut back by 7 bases and J by 8 bases. The CDR3 contains 11 residues. CDR1 is SQVTM, CDR2 ANQGSEA, per germline. CDR3 residues: CSAGTVRGYTF. In DNA, the CDR3 is TGCAGCGCTGGGACAGTAAGAGGCTACACCTTC.